A single sample gave rise to the 5 T cell receptor beta chains below, sequenced in a study of blood T cell repertoires in COVID-19. The protocol was immunoSEQ multiplex PCR, while the TCRdb copy is restricted to in-frame clones and leaves out a portion. The table lists around 200,000 clones, 70% to 90% of them singletons, with 4.5% to 5% in the top ten. Sequenced: peripheral blood. The receptors derive from a woman aged 80 or over with acute or convalescent COVID-19.

This clone was counted a few times. The chain couples TRBV5-1 to TRBJ2-4, with D maybe TRBD1 (6 bases). Germline CDR1 SGHRS, CDR2 YFSETQ. Between the trimmed V and J ends, which lost 2 bases and 5 bases, there was a span of 17 bases. This CDR3 has 16 residues. CDR3 amino acids: CASSFLWGRGENIQYF. CDR3 coding DNA: TGCGCCAGCAGCTTCCTCTGGGGCAGGGGAGAAAACATTCAGTACTTC.

The rearrangement links TRBV4-3 to TRBJ1-2, with D possibly matching TRBD1 (6 bases). The germline V and J ends were trimmed by 3 bases and 4 bases, with 15 bases remaining between them. There are 15 residues in the CDR3. Germline CDR1 LGHNA, CDR2 YSLEER. The CDR3 here is CASSQNRAELYGYTF. The CDR3 nucleotides read TGCGCCAGCAGCCAGAACAGGGCGGAACTCTATGGCTACACCTTC.

This chain joins TRBV28 and TRBJ2-1; 11 nucleotides line up with TRBD1. V lost 6 bases to trimming and J lost 0 bases; unmatched junction nucleotides: 4. Germline V lookup: CDR1 MDHEN, CDR2 SYDVKM. CDR3 length: 16 residues. CDR3 coding DNA: TGTGCCAGCAGAGCCGGGACAGGGGGCTCCTACAATGAGCAGTTCTTC. Translating gives CASRAGTGGSYNEQFF.

This chain uses TRBV7-8 with TRBJ1-3; 9 bases line up with TRBD1. After removal of 8 bases from V and 0 bases from J, the junction contained 14 bases not matched to a gene. CDR3 length equals 18 residues. Germline assignment: CDR1 SGHVS and CDR2 FQNEAQ. In DNA form, the CDR3 reads TGTGCCAGCCCGTTGGGACAGGGAGCCCCTTTCTCTGGAAACACCATATATTTT. Translated, it gives CASPLGQGAPFSGNTIYF.

The V call is TRBV28, the J call TRBJ1-4; 7 nucleotides align to TRBD1. CDR3 length equals 14 residues. J gave up 3 bases and V 6 bases, and 4 bases lay outside the gene matches. Per germline, CDR1 MDHEN and CDR2 SYDVKM. CDR3 in amino acids: CASRPGQSNEKLFF. CDR3 DNA: TGTGCCAGCAGACCGGGACAGTCTAATGAAAAACTGTTTTTT.